This paragraph covers one T cell receptor beta chain sequence. With 7 bases removed from V and 8 bases from J, the gap between germline ends came to 14 bases. The CDR3 sequence is 12 residues long. Study processing details: Estimation of nucleated cell counts relied on the amplification of reference gene primers. TCRdb's table, derived via immunoSEQ multiplex PCR, lists solely in-frame clones and lacks some. V and J calls and clone size are those listed in that table; D and trimming were worked out from the DNA. The sample carries 240,000 or so clones, roughly 80% recorded once. The sample belongs to a study of blood T cell repertoires in COVID-19. For the study at large: Spain, Italy and the United States supplied samples that represented acute and convalescent COVID-19. PBMCs, B-cell-depleted T cells, or T cells provided the cDNA or gDNA that made up the material.

The chain uses TRBV12-3 or TRBV12-4 and TRBJ1-2; weak D call: TRBD1 (6 bases). The TCR was taken from a young woman with acute or convalescent COVID-19. The sample consisted of peripheral blood. CDR3: CASTTYRDGYTF. CDR3 bases: TGTGCCAGCACCACATACAGGGACGGCTACACCTTC.